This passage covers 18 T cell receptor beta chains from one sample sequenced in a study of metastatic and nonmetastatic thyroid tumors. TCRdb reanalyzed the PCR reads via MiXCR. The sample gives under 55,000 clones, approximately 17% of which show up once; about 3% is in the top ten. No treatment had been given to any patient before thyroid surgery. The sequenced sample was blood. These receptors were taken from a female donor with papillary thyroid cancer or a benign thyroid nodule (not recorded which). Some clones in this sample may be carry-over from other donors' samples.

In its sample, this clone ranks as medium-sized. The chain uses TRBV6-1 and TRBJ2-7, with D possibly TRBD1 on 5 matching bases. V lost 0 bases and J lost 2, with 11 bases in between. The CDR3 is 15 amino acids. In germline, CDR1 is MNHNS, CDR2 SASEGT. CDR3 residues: CASSEAQGSTYEQYF. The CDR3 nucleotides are TGTGCCAGCAGTGAAGCGCAGGGCAGCACCTACGAGCAGTACTTC.

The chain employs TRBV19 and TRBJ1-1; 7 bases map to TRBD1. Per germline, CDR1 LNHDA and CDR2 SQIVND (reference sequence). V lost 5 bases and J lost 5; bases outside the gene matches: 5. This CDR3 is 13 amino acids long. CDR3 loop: CASSPRDRTEAFF. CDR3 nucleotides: TGTGCCAGTAGTCCACGGGACAGAACTGAAGCTTTCTTT. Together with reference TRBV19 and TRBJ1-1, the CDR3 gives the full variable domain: DGGITQSPKYLFRKEGQNVTLSCEQNLNHDAMYWYRQDPGQGLRLIYYSQIVNDFQKGDIAEGYSVSREKKESFPLTVTSAQKNPTAFYLCASSPRDRTEAFFGQGTRLTVV.

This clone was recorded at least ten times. CDR3 coding DNA: TGTGCCAGCAGCTTAGGGGCGGGGTTCTCTATGAATGAGCAGTTCTTC. It is translated as CASSLGAGFSMNEQFF. The J gene is TRBJ2-1, the V gene TRBV7-2, with D tentatively TRBD2 (6 bases). Looked up from germline, CDR1 is SGHTA and CDR2 is FQGNSA. This CDR3 has 16 residues. Trimming pared 1 base from V and 7 bases from J, leaving 17 bases between. The variable domain in full, completed from reference TRBV7-2 and TRBJ2-1, reads GAGVSQSPSNKVTEKGKDVELRCDPISGHTALYWYRQSLGQGLEFLIYFQGNSAPDKSGLPSDRFSAERTGGSVSTLTIQRTQQEDSAVYLCASSLGAGFSMNEQFFGPGTRLTVL.

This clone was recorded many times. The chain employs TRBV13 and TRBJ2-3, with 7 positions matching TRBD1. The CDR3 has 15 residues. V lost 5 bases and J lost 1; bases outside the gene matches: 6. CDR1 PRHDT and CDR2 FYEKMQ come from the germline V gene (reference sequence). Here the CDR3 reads CASSARDSRTDTQYF. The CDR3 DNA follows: TGTGCCAGCAGCGCCCGGGACAGCCGCACAGATACGCAGTATTTT.

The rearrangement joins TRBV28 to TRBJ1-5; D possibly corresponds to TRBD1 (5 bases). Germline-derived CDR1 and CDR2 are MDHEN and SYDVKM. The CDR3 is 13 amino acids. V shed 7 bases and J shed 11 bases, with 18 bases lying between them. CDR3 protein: CASTPGTVLSQHF. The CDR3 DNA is TGTGCCAGCACCCCCGGGACCGTCCTGTCCCAGCATTTT.

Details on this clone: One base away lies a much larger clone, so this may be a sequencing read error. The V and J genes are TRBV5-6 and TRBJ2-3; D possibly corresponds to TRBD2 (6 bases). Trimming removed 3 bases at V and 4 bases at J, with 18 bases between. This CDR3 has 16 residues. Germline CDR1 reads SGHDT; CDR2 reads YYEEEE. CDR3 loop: CASSYGTGRRADTQYF. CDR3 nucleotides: TGTGCCAGCAGCTACGGGACTGGAAGGAGAGCAGATACGCAGTATTTT.

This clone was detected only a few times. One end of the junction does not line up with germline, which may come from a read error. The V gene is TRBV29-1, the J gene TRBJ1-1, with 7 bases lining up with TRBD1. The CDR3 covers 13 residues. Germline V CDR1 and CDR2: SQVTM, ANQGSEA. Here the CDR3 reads CSVEGGKDTEAFF. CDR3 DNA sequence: TGCAGCGTCGAAGGGGGCAAGGACACTGAAGCTTTCTTT.

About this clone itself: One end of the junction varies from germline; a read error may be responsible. This CDR3 is CSTRDSGGCGCTF. The CDR3 region has the DNA TGTTCCACCAGAGATTCTGGGGGGTGTGGCTGCACCTTC. V gene TRBV15 combines with J gene TRBJ1-2, with D perhaps matching TRBD1 (5 bases). The CDR3 has 13 residues. CDR1 is LNHNV, CDR2 YYDKDF, per germline (reference sequence).

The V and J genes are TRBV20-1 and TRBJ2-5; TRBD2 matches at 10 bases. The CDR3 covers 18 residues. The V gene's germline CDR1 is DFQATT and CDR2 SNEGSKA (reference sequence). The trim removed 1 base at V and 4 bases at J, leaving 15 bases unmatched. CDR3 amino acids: CSARGLRSGRGFGETQYF. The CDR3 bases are TGCAGTGCTAGAGGCCTTAGGAGCGGGAGGGGATTTGGAGAGACCCAGTACTTC.

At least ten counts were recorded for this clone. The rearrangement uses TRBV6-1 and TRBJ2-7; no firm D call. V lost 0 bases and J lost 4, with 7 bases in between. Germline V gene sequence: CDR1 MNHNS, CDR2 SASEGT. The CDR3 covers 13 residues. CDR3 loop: CASSEAFQYEQYF. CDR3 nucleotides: TGTGCCAGCAGTGAAGCTTTCCAGTACGAGCAGTACTTC.

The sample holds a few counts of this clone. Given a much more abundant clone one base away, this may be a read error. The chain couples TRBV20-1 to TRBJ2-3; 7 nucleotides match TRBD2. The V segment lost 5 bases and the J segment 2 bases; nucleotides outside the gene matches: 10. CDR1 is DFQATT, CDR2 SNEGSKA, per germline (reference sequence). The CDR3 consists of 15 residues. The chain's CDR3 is CSAPQGDYYTDTQYF. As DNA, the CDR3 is TGCAGTGCTCCTCAAGGGGACTACTACACAGATACGCAGTATTTT.

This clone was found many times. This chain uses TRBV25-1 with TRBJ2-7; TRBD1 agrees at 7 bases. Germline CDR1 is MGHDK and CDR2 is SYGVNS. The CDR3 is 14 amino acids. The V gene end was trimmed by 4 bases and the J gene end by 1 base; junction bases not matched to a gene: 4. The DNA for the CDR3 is TGTGCCAGCAGTGGACAGGGTCCATCCTACGAGCAGTACTTC. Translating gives CASSGQGPSYEQYF.

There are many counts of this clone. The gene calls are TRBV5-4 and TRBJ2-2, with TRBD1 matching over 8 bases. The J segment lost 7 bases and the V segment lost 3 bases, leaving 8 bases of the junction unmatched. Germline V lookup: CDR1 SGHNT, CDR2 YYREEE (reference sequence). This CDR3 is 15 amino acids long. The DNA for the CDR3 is TGTGCCAGCAGCTCGCAGCAGGGGGCAGACGGGGAGCTGTTTTTT. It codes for CASSSQQGADGELFF.

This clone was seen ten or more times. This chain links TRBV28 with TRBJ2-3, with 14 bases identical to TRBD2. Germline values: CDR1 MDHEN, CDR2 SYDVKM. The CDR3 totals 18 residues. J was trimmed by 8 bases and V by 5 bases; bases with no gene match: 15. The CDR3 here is CASSTGRTSGRRQGTQYF. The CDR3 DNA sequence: TGTGCCAGCAGTACAGGACGGACTAGCGGGAGGAGACAGGGTACGCAGTATTTT.

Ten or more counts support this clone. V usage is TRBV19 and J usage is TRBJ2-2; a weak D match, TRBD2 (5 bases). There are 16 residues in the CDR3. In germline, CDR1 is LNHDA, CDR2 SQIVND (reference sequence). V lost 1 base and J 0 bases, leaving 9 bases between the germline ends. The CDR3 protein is CASSIVSATNTGELFF. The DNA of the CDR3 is TGTGCCAGTAGTATAGTTAGCGCAACGAACACCGGGGAGCTGTTTTTT.

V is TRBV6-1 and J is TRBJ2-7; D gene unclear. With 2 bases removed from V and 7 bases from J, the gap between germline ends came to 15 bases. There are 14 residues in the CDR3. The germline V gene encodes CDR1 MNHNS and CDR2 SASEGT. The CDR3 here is CASSEFVSAKEQYF. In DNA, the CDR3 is TGTGCCAGCAGTGAATTTGTCAGCGCAAAAGAGCAGTACTTC.

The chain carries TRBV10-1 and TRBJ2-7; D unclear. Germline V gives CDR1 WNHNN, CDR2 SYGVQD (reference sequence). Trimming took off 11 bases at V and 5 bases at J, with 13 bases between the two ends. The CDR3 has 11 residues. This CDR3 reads CAGPKAHEQYF. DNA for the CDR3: TGCGCCGGGCCAAAGGCCCACGAGCAGTACTTC.

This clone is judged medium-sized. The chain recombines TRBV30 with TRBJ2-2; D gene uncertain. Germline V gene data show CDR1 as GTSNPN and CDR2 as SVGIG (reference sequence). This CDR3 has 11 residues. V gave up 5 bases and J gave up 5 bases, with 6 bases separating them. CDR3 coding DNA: TGTGCCTGGGAAAAAACCGGGGAGCTGTTTTTT. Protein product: CAWEKTGELFF. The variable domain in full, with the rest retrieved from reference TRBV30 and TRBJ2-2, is SQTIHQWPATLVQPVGSPLSLECTVEGTSNPNLYWYRQAAGRGLQLLFYSVGIGQISSEVPQNLSASRPQDRQFILSSKKLLLSDSGFYLCAWEKTGELFFGEGSRLTVL.